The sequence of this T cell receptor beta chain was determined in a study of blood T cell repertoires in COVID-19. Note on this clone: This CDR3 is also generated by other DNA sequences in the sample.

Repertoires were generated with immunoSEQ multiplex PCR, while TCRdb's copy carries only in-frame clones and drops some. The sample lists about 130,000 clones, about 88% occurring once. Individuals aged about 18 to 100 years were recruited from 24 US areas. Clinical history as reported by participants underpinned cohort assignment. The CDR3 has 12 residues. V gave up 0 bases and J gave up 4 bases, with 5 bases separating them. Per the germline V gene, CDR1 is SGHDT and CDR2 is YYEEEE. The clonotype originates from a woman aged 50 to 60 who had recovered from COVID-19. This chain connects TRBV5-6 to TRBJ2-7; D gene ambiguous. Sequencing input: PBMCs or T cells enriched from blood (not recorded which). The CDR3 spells CASSLGGYEQYF. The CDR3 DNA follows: TGTGCCAGCAGCTTGGGCGGTTACGAGCAGTACTTC.